The clone carrying this T cell receptor (beta chain) was detected ten times or more. Germline trimming cut 6 bases from V and 5 bases from J; bases unmatched to any gene: 4. CDR1 is ENHRY and CDR2 is SYGVKD in the germline V gene. The CDR3 is made up of 13 amino acids. This sample was included in a study of T-cell reconstitution after alpha-beta-depleted transplantation in children. Unique molecular identifiers featured in how the TCRbeta library was prepared. TCRdb itself ran the PCR reads through MiXCR, one entry per CDR3 protein. The repertoire holds hundreds of thousands of distinct CDR3 sequences, around 9.6% seen once, with 5% to 7% in the top ten.

The material sequenced was PBMCs from the stem cell graft donor, taken from the stem cell graft. The source of this sequence is a human donor who donated a stem cell graft to a child with acute lymphoblastic leukemia. This chain connects TRBV10-3 to TRBJ1-2, with 9 bases identical to TRBD1. The CDR3 nucleotides read TGTGCCATCAGCCCCGGGACAGGGTATGGCTACACCTTC. It is translated as CAISPGTGYGYTF.